The 7 T cell receptor beta chains below were found in one sample sequenced in a study of T cell changes during pregnancy in multiple sclerosis. Produced via immunoSEQ multiplex PCR; TCRdb's table is partial and in-frame only. The sample lists 20,000 to 25,000 clones, approximately 90% occurring once. The specimen was CD4+ T cells from peripheral blood mononuclear cells, collected in the third trimester of pregnancy. Receptors originate from a female donor with multiple sclerosis, enrolled in a pregnancy study.

V usage is TRBV6-5 and J usage is TRBJ1-2, with 7 positions matching TRBD1. J was trimmed by 14 bases and V by 2 bases; bases with no gene match: 11. Per germline, CDR1 MNHEY and CDR2 SVGAGI. This CDR3 region has 13 residues. The CDR3 DNA follows: TGTGCCAGCAGTTACGAGTCCGGGACAGCGATTACCTTC. This gives the protein CASSYESGTAITF.

This chain joins TRBV5-1 and TRBJ1-4; 8 positions match TRBD1. The CDR3 covers 17 residues. Germline-derived CDR1 and CDR2 are SGHRS and YFSETQ. V shed 0 bases, J shed 4 bases, and the junction held 8 bases outside the gene matches. CDR3 sequence reads: CASSLGQGSVFNEKLFF. DNA for the CDR3: TGCGCCAGCAGCTTGGGACAGGGGTCCGTCTTTAATGAAAAACTGTTTTTT. Drawing the rest from reference TRBV5-1 and TRBJ1-4, the complete variable domain is KAGVTQTPRYLIKTRGQQVTLSCSPISGHRSVSWYQQTPGQGLQFLFEYFSETQRNKGNFPGRFSGRQFSNSRSEMNVSTLELGDSALYLCASSLGQGSVFNEKLFFGSGTQLSVL.

On this clone: Distinct nucleotide sequences in the sample also encode this CDR3. The rearrangement uses TRBV2 and TRBJ1-2; D is unresolved. The CDR3 is made up of 12 amino acids. The germline V and J ends were trimmed by 1 base and 4 bases, with 4 bases remaining between them. Germline CDR1 and CDR2: SNHLY and FYNNEI. The CDR3 spells CASSEDSYGYTF. CDR3 in DNA: TGTGCCAGCAGTGAAGACTCCTATGGCTACACCTTC.

V and J are TRBV5-1 and TRBJ1-2, with D hard to call. CDR3 length: 14 residues. V was cut by 0 bases and J by 5 bases, with 11 bases left in between. Germline assignment: CDR1 SGHRS and CDR2 YFSETQ. Here the CDR3 DNA reads TGCGCCAGCAGCTTGGCCGGCAGGTTATATGGCTACACCTTC. It codes for CASSLAGRLYGYTF.

The chain employs TRBV11-3 and TRBJ2-2; tentatively, D is TRBD1 (5 bases). V lost 5 bases, J lost 6 bases, and 22 bases lay in between. Germline assignment: CDR1 SGHNT and CDR2 YENEEA. CDR3 length equals 17 residues. The CDR3 sequence: CASSPGPFRAGSGELFF. In DNA, the CDR3 is TGTGCCAGCAGCCCAGGCCCGTTTAGGGCAGGGTCCGGGGAGCTGTTTTTT.

V usage is TRBV9 and J usage is TRBJ1-2; no reliable D call. The germline V gene has CDR1 SGDLS and CDR2 YYNGEE. The CDR3 loop spans 15 amino acids. Between the trimmed V and J ends, which lost 0 bases and 8 bases, there was a span of 17 bases. The CDR3 DNA follows: TGTGCCAGCAGCGTAGCCCCAGGACGGGAAAAAGGCTACACCTTC. Residues: CASSVAPGREKGYTF. Using reference TRBV9 and TRBJ1-2 for the parts outside the CDR3, the full variable domain is DSGVTQTPKHLITATGQRVTLRCSPRSGDLSVYWYQQSLDQGLQFLIQYYNGEERAKGNILERFSAQQFPDLHSELNLSSLELGDSALYFCASSVAPGREKGYTFGSGTRLTVV.

CDR3 protein: CASSEGVSGEGQGAQYF. DNA for the CDR3: TGCGCCAGCAGTGAGGGGGTTAGCGGGGAGGGTCAGGGGGCCCAGTACTTC. This chain connects TRBV10-2 to TRBJ2-5; D might be TRBD2 (8 bases). The germline V gene has CDR1 WSHSY and CDR2 SAAADI. With 2 bases removed from V and 9 bases from J, the gap between germline ends came to 25 bases. This CDR3 is 17 amino acids long.